One and the same sample provided the 10 T cell receptor beta chains below, sequenced in a study of cytomegalovirus exposure and HLA in healthy donors (dated by TCRdb to 2015 to 2018). Library preparation used the immunoSEQ multiplex PCR assay. A mixture of 60 forward primers for TCR Vbeta segments and 13 reverse primers for TCR Jbeta segments was used in the multiplex PCR. The clones in this table, taken by TCRdb from immuneACCESS, are in-frame only. Not every clone is retained; where verified, under half of the shortfall comes from an unresolved V gene, and the cause of the rest is unknown. This sample lists about 140,000 clones; 65% to 80% were detected once. The top ten clones comprise 1.5% to 2% of the sample. The sequenced sample consisted of PBMCs. Every receptor here comes from a woman under 40 in good health and CMV-seronegative.

Only one count was recorded for this clone. The genes are TRBV19 and TRBJ2-5; 11 bases are shared with TRBD2. The CDR3 runs to 15 residues. Trimming took 3 bases from V and 5 from J; bases not matched to a gene: 5. Per germline, CDR1 LNHDA and CDR2 SQIVND (reference sequence). The CDR3 region is CASSIMASGRETQYF. Here the CDR3 DNA reads TGTGCCAGTAGTATCATGGCTAGCGGGAGGGAGACCCAGTACTTC. The whole variable domain, filled in from reference TRBV19 and TRBJ2-5, reads DGGITQSPKYLFRKEGQNVTLSCEQNLNHDAMYWYRQDPGQGLRLIYYSQIVNDFQKGDIAEGYSVSREKKESFPLTVTSAQKNPTAFYLCASSIMASGRETQYFGPGTRLLVL.

This chain uses TRBV10-1 with TRBJ2-2, with TRBD1 matching 9 bases. V shed 3 bases and J 4 bases; nucleotides not matched to a gene: 6. The CDR3 contains 16 residues. Germline V lookup: CDR1 WNHNN, CDR2 SYGVQD (reference sequence). CDR3 sequence (DNA): TGCGCCAGCAGTGAAGGGACAGGGATATTCACCGGGGAGCTGTTTTTT. It codes for CASSEGTGIFTGELFF.

The rearrangement uses TRBV6-5 and TRBJ1-6, with D maybe TRBD1 (6 bases). Germline CDR1 is MNHEY and CDR2 is SVGAGI. CDR3 length: 15 residues. Trimming removed 2 bases at V and 10 bases at J, with 15 bases between. The CDR3 nucleotides read TGTGCCAGCAGTTACCTCCAGGGGCTGGGCTCACCCCTCCACTTT. Amino acids: CASSYLQGLGSPLHF.

The chain has TRBV10-3 and TRBJ2-7; TRBD2 might be the D (6 bases). The CDR3 length is 16 residues. From germline, CDR1 is ENHRY and CDR2 SYGVKD. Between the trimmed V and J ends, which lost 0 bases and 3 bases, there was a span of 15 bases. The CDR3 is CAISESPAGSGYEQYF. CDR3 bases: TGTGCCATCAGTGAGTCGCCGGCCGGTAGCGGCTACGAGCAGTACTTC.

V usage is TRBV28 and J usage is TRBJ1-2, with D hard to call. Trimming removed 2 bases from V and 7 bases from J, with 14 bases in between. The CDR3 consists of 14 residues. CDR1 is MDHEN and CDR2 is SYDVKM in the germline V gene. The CDR3 region is CASSLSPTPVGYTF. CDR3 sequence (DNA): TGTGCCAGCAGTTTAAGCCCAACGCCCGTTGGCTACACCTTC.

This clone was recorded only once. This chain joins TRBV21-1 and TRBJ2-4; no check of the table's D call, TRBD1, against the DNA was made. TRBV21-1 is a listed pseudogene. This CDR3 region has 15 residues. CDR3 sequence (DNA): TGTGCCGGGCACAGGGGGGTGCGAAACAAAAACATTCAGTACTTC. This sequence encodes CAGHRGVRNKNIQYF.

This clone was recorded at least ten times. This rearrangement joins TRBV7-8 to TRBJ2-6, with D tentatively TRBD1 (6 bases). The CDR3 sequence is 21 residues long. Germline V gene sequence: CDR1 SGHVS, CDR2 FQNEAQ. V gave up 6 bases and J gave up 1 base, with 28 bases separating them. For the CDR3, the DNA is TGTGCCAGCAGGATTTCCATGAGCGGACAGCCCTTTGGGTCTGGGGCCAACGTCCTGACTTTC. It is translated as CASRISMSGQPFGSGANVLTF.

This rearrangement joins TRBV11-3 to TRBJ2-7; the match to TRBD2 covers 8 bases. V shed 4 bases and J 5 bases; nucleotides not matched to a gene: 10. The CDR3 is 15 amino acids. Germline loops: CDR1 SGHNT, CDR2 YENEEA. The CDR3 sequence: CASSSPGAGVDEQYF. CDR3 bases: TGTGCCAGCAGCTCCCCAGGAGCGGGAGTCGACGAGCAGTACTTC.

Written as DNA, the CDR3 is TGTGCCAGCAGCCAACTTAGGGGAGGACCAGATACGCAGTATTTT. It encodes CASSQLRGGPDTQYF. This chain connects TRBV7-8 to TRBJ2-3, with D perhaps TRBD2 (6 bases). Germline V lookup: CDR1 SGHVS, CDR2 FQNEAQ. This CDR3 has 15 amino acids. Trimming cost V 5 bases and J 4 bases, with 16 bases left between them.

The chain uses TRBV19 and TRBJ1-1; no reliable D call. The V end lost 4 bases, the J end lost 4 bases, and 13 bases lay between the germline ends. CDR3 length equals 14 residues. Germline CDR1 reads LNHDA; CDR2 reads SQIVND (reference sequence). In DNA, the CDR3 is TGTGCCAGTAGTAATATCGTCGGAGGCACTGAAGCTTTCTTT. Translation: CASSNIVGGTEAFF.